This T cell receptor beta chain was recorded in a study of cytomegalovirus exposure and HLA in healthy donors. V shed 1 base and J 4 bases; nucleotides not matched to a gene: 8. The CDR3 runs 15 residues. Germline CDR1 and CDR2: GTSNPN and SVGIG (reference sequence). Notes on this clone: The target antigen is unknown.

Study observations and caveats: As was reported, the classifier diagnosed cytomegalovirus status with high specificity and sensitivity. A reported reduction in N-insertions relative to the roughly 700-donor mean was seen in an Asian-associated ancestry cluster in a later analysis.

Researchers ran the PCR with 60 Vbeta and 13 Jbeta primers. As processed by the authors: About 10 million of tens of millions of unique TCR beta chains were shared, per a later count. Here immunoSEQ multiplex PCR was the method, and the copy in TCRdb shows in-frame clones only, minus some. That table furnishes V, J and clone size, whereas the DNA furnished D and trimming. The sample has 190,000 or so clones, over 75% seen once. What was sequenced was PBMCs. The chain joins TRBV30 to TRBJ1-2, with 8 bases identical to TRBD1. The TCR comes from a woman in her forties or fifties in good health and CMV-seropositive. The DNA for the CDR3 is TGTGCCTGGAGTGCGGACAGGGAAGATTTCTATGGCTACACCTTC. Translating it yields CAWSADREDFYGYTF.